This T cell receptor beta chain is from a study of shared clonotypes between healthy human individuals. This clone appeared a single time. It was CD45RO-negative cells, positively selected for CCR7, that made up naive CD8 cells, with terminally differentiated effector memory CD45RA+ cells excluded. The donors, healthy adults who were HIV-negative, had experienced no recent acute infections or vaccinations. The protocol was immunoSEQ multiplex PCR, while the TCRdb copy is restricted to in-frame clones and leaves out a portion. The sample consists of about 590,000 clones, around 95% of them appearing once. The V end was cut by 1 base, the J end by 4 bases, with 14 bases between. Per germline, CDR1 MGHRA and CDR2 YSYEKL. This CDR3 has 15 amino acids.

This TCR derives from a woman aged 30 to 39 in good health. The sequenced sample was naive CD8+ T cells sorted from blood. V usage is TRBV4-1 and J usage is TRBJ2-7; perhaps TRBD2 as D (6 bases). The CDR3: CASSQVPGELYEQYF. Written as DNA, the CDR3 is TGCGCCAGCAGCCAAGTGCCGGGAGAGTTGTACGAGCAGTACTTC.